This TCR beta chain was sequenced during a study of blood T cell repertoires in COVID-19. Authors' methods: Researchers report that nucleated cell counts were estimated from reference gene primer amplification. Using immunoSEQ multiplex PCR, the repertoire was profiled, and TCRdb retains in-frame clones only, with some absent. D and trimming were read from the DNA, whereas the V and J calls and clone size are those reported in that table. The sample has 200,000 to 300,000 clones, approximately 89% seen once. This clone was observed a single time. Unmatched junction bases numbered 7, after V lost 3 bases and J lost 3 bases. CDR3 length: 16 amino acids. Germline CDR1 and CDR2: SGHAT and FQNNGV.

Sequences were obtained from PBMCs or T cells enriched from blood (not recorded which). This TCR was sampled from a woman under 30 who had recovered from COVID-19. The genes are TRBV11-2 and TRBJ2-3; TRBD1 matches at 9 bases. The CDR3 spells CASSLGQGLYTDTQYF. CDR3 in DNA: TGTGCCAGCAGCTTGGGACAGGGACTTTATACAGATACGCAGTATTTT. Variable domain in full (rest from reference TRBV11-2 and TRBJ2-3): EAGVAQSPRYKIIEKRQSVAFWCNPISGHATLYWYQQILGQGPKLLIQFQNNGVVDDSQLPKDRFSAERLKGVDSTLKIQPAKLEDSAVYLCASSLGQGLYTDTQYFGPGTRLTVL.